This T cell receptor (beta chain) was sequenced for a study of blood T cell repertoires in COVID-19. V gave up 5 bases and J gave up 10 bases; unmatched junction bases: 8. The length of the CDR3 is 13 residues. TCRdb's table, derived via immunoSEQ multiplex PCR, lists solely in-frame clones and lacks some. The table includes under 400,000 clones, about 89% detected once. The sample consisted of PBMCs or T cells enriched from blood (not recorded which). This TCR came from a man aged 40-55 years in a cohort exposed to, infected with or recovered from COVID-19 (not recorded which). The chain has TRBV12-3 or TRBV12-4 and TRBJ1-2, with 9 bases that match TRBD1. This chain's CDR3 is CASSGDRVRDYTF. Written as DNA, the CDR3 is TGTGCCAGCAGTGGGGACAGGGTCAGAGACTACACCTTC.